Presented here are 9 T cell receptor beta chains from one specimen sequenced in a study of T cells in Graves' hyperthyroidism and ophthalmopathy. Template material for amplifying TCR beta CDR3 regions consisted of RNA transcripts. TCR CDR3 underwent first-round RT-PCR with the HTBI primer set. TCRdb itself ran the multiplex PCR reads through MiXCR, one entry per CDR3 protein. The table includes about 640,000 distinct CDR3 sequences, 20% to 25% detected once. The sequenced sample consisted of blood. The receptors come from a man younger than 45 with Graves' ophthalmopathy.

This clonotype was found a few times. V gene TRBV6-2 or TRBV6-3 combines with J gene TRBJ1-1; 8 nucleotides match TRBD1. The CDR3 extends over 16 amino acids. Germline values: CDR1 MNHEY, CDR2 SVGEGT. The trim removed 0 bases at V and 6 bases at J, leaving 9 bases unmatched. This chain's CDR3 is CASSYSRQGPPAEAFF. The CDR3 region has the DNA TGTGCCAGCAGTTACTCGCGACAGGGGCCCCCCGCTGAAGCTTTCTTT.

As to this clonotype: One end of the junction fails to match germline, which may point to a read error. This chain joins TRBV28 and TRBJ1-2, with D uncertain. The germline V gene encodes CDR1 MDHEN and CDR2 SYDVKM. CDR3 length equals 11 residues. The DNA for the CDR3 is TGTGCCAGCAGTTTCGGGTATGGCCACACCTTC. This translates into CASSFGYGHTF.

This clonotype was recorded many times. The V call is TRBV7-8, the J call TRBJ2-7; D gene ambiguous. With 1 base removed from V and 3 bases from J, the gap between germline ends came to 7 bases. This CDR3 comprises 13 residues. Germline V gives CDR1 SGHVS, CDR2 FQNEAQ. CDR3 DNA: TGTGCCAGCAGCTTAGAAACAGACTACGAGCAGTACTTC. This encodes CASSLETDYEQYF.

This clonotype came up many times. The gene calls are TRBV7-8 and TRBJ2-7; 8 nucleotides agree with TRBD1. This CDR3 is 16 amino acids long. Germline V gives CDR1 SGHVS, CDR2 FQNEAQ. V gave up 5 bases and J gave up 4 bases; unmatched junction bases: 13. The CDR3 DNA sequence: TGTGCCAGCAGCCCCGTCCGGGACAGGAGACCATACGAGCAGTACTTC. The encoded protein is CASSPVRDRRPYEQYF.

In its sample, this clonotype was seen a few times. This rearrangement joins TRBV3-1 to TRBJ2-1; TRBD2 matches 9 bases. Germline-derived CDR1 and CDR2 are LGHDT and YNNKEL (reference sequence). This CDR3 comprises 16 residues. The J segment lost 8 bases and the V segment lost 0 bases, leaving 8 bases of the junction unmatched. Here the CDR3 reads CASSQEGLAGIYEQFF. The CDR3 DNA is TGTGCCAGCAGCCAAGAGGGTCTAGCGGGAATCTATGAGCAGTTCTTC.

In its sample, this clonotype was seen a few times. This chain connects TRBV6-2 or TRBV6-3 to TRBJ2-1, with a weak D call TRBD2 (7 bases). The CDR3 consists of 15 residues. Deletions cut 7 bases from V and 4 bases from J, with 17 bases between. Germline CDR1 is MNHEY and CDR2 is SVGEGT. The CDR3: CASNRGGAWYNEQFF. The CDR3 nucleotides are TGTGCCAGCAATAGGGGGGGGGCCTGGTACAATGAGCAGTTCTTC.

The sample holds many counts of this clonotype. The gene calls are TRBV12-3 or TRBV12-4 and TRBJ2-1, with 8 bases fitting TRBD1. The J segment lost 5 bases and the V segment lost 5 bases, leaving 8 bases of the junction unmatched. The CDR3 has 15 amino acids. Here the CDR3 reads CASSVQGVRNNEQFF. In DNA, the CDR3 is TGTGCCAGCAGTGTACAGGGGGTTCGAAACAATGAGCAGTTCTTC.

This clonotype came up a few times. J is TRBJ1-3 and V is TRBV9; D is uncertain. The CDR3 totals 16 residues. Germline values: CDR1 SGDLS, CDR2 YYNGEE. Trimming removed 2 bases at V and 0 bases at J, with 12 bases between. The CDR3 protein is CASSVEASRSGNTIYF. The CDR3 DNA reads TGTGCCAGCAGCGTGGAAGCCAGCCGCTCTGGAAACACCATATATTTT.

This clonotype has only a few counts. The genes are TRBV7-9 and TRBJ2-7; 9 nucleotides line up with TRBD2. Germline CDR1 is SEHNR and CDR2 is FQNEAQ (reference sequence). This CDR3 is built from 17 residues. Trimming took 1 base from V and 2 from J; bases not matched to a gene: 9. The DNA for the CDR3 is TGTGCCAGCAGCTTAGTTGGGCTAGCGGGACACCCCTACGAGCAGTACTTC. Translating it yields CASSLVGLAGHPYEQYF.